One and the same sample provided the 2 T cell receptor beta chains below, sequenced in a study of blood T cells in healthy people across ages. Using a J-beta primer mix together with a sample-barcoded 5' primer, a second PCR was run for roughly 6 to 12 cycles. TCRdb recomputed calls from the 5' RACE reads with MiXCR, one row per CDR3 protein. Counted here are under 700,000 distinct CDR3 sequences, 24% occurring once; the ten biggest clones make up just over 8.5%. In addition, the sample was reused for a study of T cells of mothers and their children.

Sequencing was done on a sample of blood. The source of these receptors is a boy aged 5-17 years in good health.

The DNA of the CDR3 is TGTGCCAGCAAGACAGGGTATCTGCTAGCTTCACCCCTCCACTTT. Its translation is CASKTGYLLASPLHF. The rearrangement uses TRBV28 and TRBJ1-6, with 7 bases fitting TRBD1. The trim removed 7 bases at V and 9 bases at J, leaving 12 bases unmatched. This CDR3 region has 15 residues. From germline, CDR1 is MDHEN and CDR2 SYDVKM.

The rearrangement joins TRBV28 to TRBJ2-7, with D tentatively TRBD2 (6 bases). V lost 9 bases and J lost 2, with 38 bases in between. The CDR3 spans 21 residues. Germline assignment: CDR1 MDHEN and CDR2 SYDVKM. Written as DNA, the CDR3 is TGTGCCAGTTCCGAATTAGGGTCGGGGAGGCCCATCCGAGACTCACCCTACGAGCAGTACTTC. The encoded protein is CASSELGSGRPIRDSPYEQYF. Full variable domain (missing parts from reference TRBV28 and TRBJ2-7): DVKVTQSSRYLVKRTGEKVFLECVQDMDHENMFWYRQDPGLGLRLIYFSYDVKMKEKGDIPEGYSVSREKKERFSLILESASTNQTSMYLCASSELGSGRPIRDSPYEQYFGPGTRLTVT.